This T cell receptor beta chain was captured in a study of blood T cell repertoires in COVID-19. Looked up from germline, CDR1 is MNHNS and CDR2 is SASEGT. The CDR3 sequence is 13 residues long. The ends were cut back, 5 bases at V and 5 bases at J, with 10 bases in the middle. Sequencing was performed with immunoSEQ multiplex PCR; in TCRdb, only in-frame clones are kept and a portion is missing. The sample lists more than 150,000 clones; less than 90% were seen once. Material for sequencing was peripheral blood. The gene calls are TRBV6-1 and TRBJ1-5; D call uncertain. This sequence originates from a woman aged 40 to 50 with acute or convalescent COVID-19. CDR3 amino acids: CASSFWGDQPQHF. The CDR3 nucleotides read TGTGCCAGCAGTTTCTGGGGAGATCAGCCCCAGCATTTT.